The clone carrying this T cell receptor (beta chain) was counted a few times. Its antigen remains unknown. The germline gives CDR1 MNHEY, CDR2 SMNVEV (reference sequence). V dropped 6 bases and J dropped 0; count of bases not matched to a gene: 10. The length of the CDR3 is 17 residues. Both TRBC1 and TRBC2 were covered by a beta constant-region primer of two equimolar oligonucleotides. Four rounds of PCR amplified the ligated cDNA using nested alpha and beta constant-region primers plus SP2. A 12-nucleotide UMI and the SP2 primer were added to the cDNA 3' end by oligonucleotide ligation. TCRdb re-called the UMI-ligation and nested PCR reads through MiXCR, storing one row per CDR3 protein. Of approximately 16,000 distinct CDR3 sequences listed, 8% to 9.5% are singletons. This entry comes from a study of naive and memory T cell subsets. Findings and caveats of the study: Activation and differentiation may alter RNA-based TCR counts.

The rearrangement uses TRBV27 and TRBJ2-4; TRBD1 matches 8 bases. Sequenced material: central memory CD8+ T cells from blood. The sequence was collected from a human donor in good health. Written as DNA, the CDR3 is TGTGCCAGCAGCCCGCGCCCCGGACAGGGAGCCAAAAACATTCAGTACTTC. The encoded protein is CASSPRPGQGAKNIQYF.